This TCR beta chain came from a study of T cells after yellow fever vaccination. Findings and limits, study-wide: A faster peak, day 5 versus 15, was reached by the weaker secondary response. Reappearance after the booster was seen for most primary-vaccination clones, at 95% to 96% CD4 and roughly 90% CD8.

CDR3 length: 12 amino acids. Germline V gene sequence: CDR1 LNHDA, CDR2 SQIVND (reference sequence). Trimming left V 7 bases short and J 7 bases short, with 13 bases between. TCRdb redid the calling of the 5' RACE reads with MiXCR, one entry per CDR3 protein. Among around 530,000 distinct CDR3 sequences listed, around a sixth were seen once. This clonotype has a handful of counts. The antigen is not known. The chain combines TRBV19 with TRBJ1-2; D gene uncertain. This sample comprised PBMCs, obtained 4 to 6 days after the first yellow fever vaccination. The sequence was collected from a man younger than 35 who received the YFV17D yellow fever vaccine. CDR3 bases: TGTGCCAGTACCGTCGGGTCAGGTGGCTACACCTTC. Translating it yields CASTVGSGGYTF.